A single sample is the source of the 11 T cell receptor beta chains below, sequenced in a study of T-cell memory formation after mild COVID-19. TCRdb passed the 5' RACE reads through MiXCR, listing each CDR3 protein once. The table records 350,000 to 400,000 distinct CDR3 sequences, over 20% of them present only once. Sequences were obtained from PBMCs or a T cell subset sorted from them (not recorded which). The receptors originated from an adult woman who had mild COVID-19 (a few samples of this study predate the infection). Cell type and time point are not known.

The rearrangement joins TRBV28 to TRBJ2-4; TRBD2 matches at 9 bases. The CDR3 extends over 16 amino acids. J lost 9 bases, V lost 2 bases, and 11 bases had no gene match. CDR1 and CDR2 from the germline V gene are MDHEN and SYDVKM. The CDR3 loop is CASSLVAGGQSGIQYF. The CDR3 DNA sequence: TGTGCCAGCAGTTTAGTTGCGGGAGGGCAAAGTGGCATTCAGTACTTC.

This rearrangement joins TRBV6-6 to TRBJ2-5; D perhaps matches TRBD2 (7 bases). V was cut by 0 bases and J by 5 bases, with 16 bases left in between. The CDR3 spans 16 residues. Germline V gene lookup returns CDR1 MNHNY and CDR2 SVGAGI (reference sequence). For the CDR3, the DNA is TGTGCCAGCAGTTACTCGAAACAGGGCGGGAGCGAGACCCAGTACTTC. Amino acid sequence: CASSYSKQGGSETQYF.

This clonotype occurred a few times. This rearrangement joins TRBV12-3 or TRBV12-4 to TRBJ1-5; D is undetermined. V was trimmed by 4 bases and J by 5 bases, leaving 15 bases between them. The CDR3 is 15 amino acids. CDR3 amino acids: CASSWERLGHQPQHF. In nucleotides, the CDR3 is TGTGCCAGCAGTTGGGAAAGATTGGGCCATCAGCCCCAGCATTTT.

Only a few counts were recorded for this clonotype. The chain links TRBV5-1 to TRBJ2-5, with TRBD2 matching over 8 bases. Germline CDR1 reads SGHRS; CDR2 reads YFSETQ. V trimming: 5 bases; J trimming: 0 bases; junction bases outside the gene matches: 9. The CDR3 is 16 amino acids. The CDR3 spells CASSRDVAGNQETQYF. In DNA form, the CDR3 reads TGCGCCAGCAGTCGCGATGTAGCGGGAAACCAAGAGACCCAGTACTTC.

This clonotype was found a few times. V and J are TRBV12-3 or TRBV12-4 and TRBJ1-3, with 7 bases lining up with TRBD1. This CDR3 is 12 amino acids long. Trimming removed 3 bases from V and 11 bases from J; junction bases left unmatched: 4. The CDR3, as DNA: TGTGCCAGCAGTTTGGGGACAGTTCCCATATATTTT. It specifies CASSLGTVPIYF.

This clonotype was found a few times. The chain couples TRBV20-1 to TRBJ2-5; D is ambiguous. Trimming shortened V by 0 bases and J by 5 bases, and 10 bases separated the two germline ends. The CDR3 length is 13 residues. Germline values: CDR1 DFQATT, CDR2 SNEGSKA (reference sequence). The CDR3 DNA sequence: TGCAGTGCTAGAGACGTGCGATTTGAGACCCAGTACTTC. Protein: CSARDVRFETQYF.

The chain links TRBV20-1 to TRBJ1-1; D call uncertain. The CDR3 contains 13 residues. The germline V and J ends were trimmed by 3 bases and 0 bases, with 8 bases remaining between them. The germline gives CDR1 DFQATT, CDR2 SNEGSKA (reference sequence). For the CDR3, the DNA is TGCAGTGCTAGGGCGACGATGAACACTGAAGCTTTCTTT. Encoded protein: CSARATMNTEAFF.

The CDR3 protein is CASSIPAGTALSGANVLTF. DNA for the CDR3: TGTGCCAGCAGCATACCCGCCGGGACAGCACTTTCTGGGGCCAACGTCCTGACTTTC. The chain joins TRBV7-9 to TRBJ2-6, with TRBD1 identical over 7 bases. V shed 5 bases and J 1 base; nucleotides not matched to a gene: 14. This CDR3 comprises 19 residues. Germline loops: CDR1 SEHNR, CDR2 FQNEAQ (reference sequence).

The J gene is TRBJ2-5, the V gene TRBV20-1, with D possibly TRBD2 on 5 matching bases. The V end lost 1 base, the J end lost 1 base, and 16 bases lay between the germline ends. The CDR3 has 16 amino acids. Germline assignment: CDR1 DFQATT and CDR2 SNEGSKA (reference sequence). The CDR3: CSARVPSGPIQETQYF. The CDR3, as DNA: TGCAGTGCTAGAGTCCCAAGCGGACCGATCCAAGAGACCCAGTACTTC.

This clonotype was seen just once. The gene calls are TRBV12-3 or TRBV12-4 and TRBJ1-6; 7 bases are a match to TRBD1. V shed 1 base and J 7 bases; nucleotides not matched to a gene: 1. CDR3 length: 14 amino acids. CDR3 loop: CASSLEQGNSPLHF. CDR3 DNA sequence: TGTGCCAGCAGTTTAGAACAGGGGAATTCACCCCTCCACTTT.

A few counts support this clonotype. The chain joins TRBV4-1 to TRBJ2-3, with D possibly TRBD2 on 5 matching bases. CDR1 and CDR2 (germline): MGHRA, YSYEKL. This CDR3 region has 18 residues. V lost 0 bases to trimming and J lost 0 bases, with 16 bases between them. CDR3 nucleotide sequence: TGCGCCAGCAGCCAAGATCCGTCGGGGTCGGGTAGCACAGATACGCAGTATTTT. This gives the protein CASSQDPSGSGSTDTQYF.